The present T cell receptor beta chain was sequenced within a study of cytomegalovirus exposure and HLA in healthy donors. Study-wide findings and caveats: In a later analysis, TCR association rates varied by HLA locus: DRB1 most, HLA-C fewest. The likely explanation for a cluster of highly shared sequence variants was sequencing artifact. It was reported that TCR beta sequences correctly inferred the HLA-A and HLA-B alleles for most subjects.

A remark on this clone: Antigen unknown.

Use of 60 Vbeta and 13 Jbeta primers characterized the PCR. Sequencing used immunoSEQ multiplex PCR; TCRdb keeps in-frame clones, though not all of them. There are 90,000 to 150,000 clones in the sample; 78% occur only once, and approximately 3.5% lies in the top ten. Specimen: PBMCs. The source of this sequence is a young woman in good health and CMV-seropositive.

The CDR3 DNA follows: TGTGCCAGCAGATCCGGGACAGGGTCCGAGCAGTACTTC. It codes for CASRSGTGSEQYF. J is TRBJ2-7 and V is TRBV28, with 9 bases identical to TRBD1. Germline CDR1 and CDR2: MDHEN and SYDVKM. V lost 6 bases and J lost 6; bases outside the gene matches: 6. The CDR3 contains 13 residues.